The TCR beta chain under discussion was sequenced for a study of cytomegalovirus exposure and HLA in healthy donors (dated by TCRdb to the late 2010s). Describing the broader study: An earlier analysis of more than 550 of the donors reported approximately 280 Gb of sequence data and some 110 million unique TCR beta sequences obtained from approximately 180 million T cells. A later genetic analysis took genome-wide SNP genotypes for 398 of the 666 donors and used that subset as a discovery cohort. Of the approximately 400 genotyped donors, over 70% fell in the genetic ancestry cluster associated with self-reported Caucasian donors. Approximately 300 gigabases of sequencing data and approximately 92 million unique TCR sequences made up an early release that covered around 640 HLA-typed donors. On average, about 240,000 unique TCR beta nucleotide sequences were sequenced per donor among roughly 430 genotyped donors of the cohort, with roughly 18% of those sequences being non-productive. In the later analysis, no new phenotypic data were used to find candidate immune exposures; instead, reliance was placed on TCR beta sequences and their occurrence across donors. Every repertoire in the discovery cohort had been generated on one and the same sequencing platform. The study combined high-throughput TCR immunosequencing, statistical association of individual TCRs with disease status, and machine learning to predict cytomegalovirus infection status. In addition to the first cohort of approximately 650 subjects, a separate validation cohort of approximately 110 different subjects was used. The study was designed to test whether signatures of past pathogen exposure could be identified by cataloging public T cell receptors. A later analysis re-examined previously published TCR beta repertoires from over 500 donors and added high-resolution HLA genotyping to investigate patterns of TCR occurrence. Five DR-DQ haplotypes were treated as single units for association and clustering because of strong linkage in the cohort. The number of typed donors differed by locus: roughly 629-640 for A, B, C, DRB1 and DQB1; roughly 510 for DQA1; around 580 for DPA1; and roughly 450 for DPB1. Both class I and class II loci were covered by HLA typing, at four-digit resolution. Donor age, sex, ethnicity and CMV serostatus were compiled together with the repertoire data. An earlier analysis of approximately 500 of the donors applied high-throughput TCR beta sequencing to assess whether each TCR beta V gene segment acted as functional or pseudogenic. The study used immunosequencing to profile the T cell repertoires of around 600 subjects and linked those repertoires to cytomegalovirus serostatus.

The library was obtained by the immunoSEQ multiplex PCR assay. The multiplex PCR relied on a mix of 60 forward primers for TCR Vbeta segments and 13 reverse primers for TCR Jbeta segments. The CDR3 region of rearranged TCR beta genes was amplified from genomic DNA by a multiplex PCR assay. The amplified TCR beta libraries were sequenced on the Illumina HiSeq System as 87-base-pair reads. Processing in the source paper ran as follows. Across the 600 to 700 repertoires, a later analysis counted tens of millions of unique TCR beta chains, 8.5 million to 12 million of which were shared by at least two donors. To remove PCR and sequencing errors, raw reads were error-corrected and collapsed into unique sequences using a nearest-neighbor algorithm that merged closely related sequences. Alignment of CDR3 sequences to IMGT reference sequences was used to assign V, D and J gene segments. For a sequence to be retained, a match of at least six nucleotides was required to both a V gene segment and a J gene segment. Rearrangements were classified as productive when the CDR3 lacked stop codons and remained in frame with V and J, and all other rearrangements were classified as non-productive. Following IMGT convention, CDR3 was defined as the stretch from the second conserved V-encoded cysteine up to the conserved J-encoded phenylalanine. The earlier analysis of 587 of the donors excluded sequences that lacked an unambiguous match to a single V gene segment. An earlier analysis of over 450 of the donors classified V segments as functional when productive rearrangements were above 56.7% and as segregating when the standard deviation between donors was above 5%. A statistical classification framework was developed to diagnose cytomegalovirus status using the catalog of TCR beta chain sequences. In a later analysis, V and J genes were assigned by comparing TCR nucleotide sequences against IMGT/GENE-DB human TR gene sequences. A later analysis assigned CDR3 sequences and most-parsimonious VDJ recombination scenarios with the TCRdist pipeline. A later analysis defined each TCR beta chain by its CDR3 amino acid sequence plus V-gene family, and excluded reads lacking a unique V-gene family. As a way to deal with suspected cross-contamination and a sequencing artifact, a later analysis dropped approximately 570 nucleotide sequences that were highly shared and had low generation probability. In a later analysis, a clonal expansion index was calculated for each public chain from normalized within-repertoire ranks of inferred template counts. In a later analysis, generation probabilities were computed with a VDJ recombination model fitted to out-of-frame rearrangements, and the resulting probabilities were checked against IGoR. Hypergeometric tests were used in a later analysis to score TCR-TCR, TCR-HLA and TCR-CMV co-occurrence, with a repertoire-size bias correction applied to the TCR pairs. A later analysis estimated false discovery rates by permuting HLA or CMV assignments 20 times. In a later analysis, co-occurring TCRs were grouped using DBSCAN, and TCRdist sequence similarity was added for clustering within HLA-allele-positive subsets. Repertoires with fewer than 30,000 or more than 120,000 public chains, plus five repertoires with anomalous nucleotide sharing, were excluded from co-occurrence clustering. TCRdb limited this immuneACCESS table to in-frame rearrangements with V and J called. A share of clones is missing; checked studies link under half to unresolved V genes, and the rest is unexplained. The V and J calls and clone size were taken over from that table, and D and trimming were inferred from the DNA. For this sample the table gives 95,000 to 150,000 clones, of which about three quarters were detected only once. The leading ten clones occupy less than 3% of the sample.

The cohort consisted of hundreds of healthy bone marrow donors. At the time of sampling, all cohort members were nominally healthy, though unrecorded immune exposures were likely present. The donor tested CMV seropositive, placing the donor among the 250 to 350 seropositive members of the cohort. Each donor provided a peripheral blood sample, and peripheral blood mononuclear cells were used for TCR beta sequencing. The Qiagen DNeasy Blood Extraction Kit was used to extract genomic DNA from the blood cell samples. Regarding this clone: What antigen it recognizes has not been identified. Base-call qualities are not available, and no considerably larger clone is one nucleotide away.

Here is what the overall study found, with its caveats: The only immune exposure information available for the cohort was CMV serostatus. Assigning TCR associations to individual alleles was difficult when HLA alleles, especially DR and DQ, strongly co-occurred. A later genetic analysis reported fewer N-insertions in productive TCRs among donors in an Asian-associated ancestry cluster than the roughly 700-donor mean. In a later analysis, about 16,000 TCR beta sequences were associated with specific HLA alleles at a false discovery rate of 0.05. The cohort was sequenced for TCR beta chains only, and without alpha or paired-chain data the features that could be detected were limited. In a later analysis, HLA-associated TCR beta chains were found to be more clonally expanded and to have lower generation probabilities than equally common non-associated chains. According to a later analysis, TCR association rates differed among HLA loci, with DRB1 alleles showing the most associated TCRs and HLA-C alleles showing the fewest. Most TCR sequences were observed very rarely across donors, whereas some public TCRs were present in many individuals. The classifier was reported to diagnose cytomegalovirus status with high specificity and sensitivity in both the original cohort and the validation cohort. Three of the identified cytomegalovirus-associated TCR beta chains were confirmed in vitro to be specific for cytomegalovirus antigens. A group of highly shared sequence variants was considered likely to be a technical artifact of the sequencing pipeline. Roughly uniform sequencing depth across donors was assumed in presence/absence analyses, although this assumption may not hold. The authors suggested that the approach could potentially be extended to other disease states and immunological phenotypes. In an earlier analysis of several hundred of the donors, most TCR beta V segments were observed in productive rearrangements about 87% or about 30% of the time, broadly matching IMGT annotations. HLA typing was unavailable for some donors at each locus, so association tests used only the typed subset. In a later analysis, most CMV-associated TCR beta chains were found to appear HLA-restricted, with HLA associations seemingly driven largely by CMV exposure. Several of the top co-occurrence clusters appeared to be linked to parvovirus B19, influenza, CMV and Epstein-Barr virus, according to a later analysis. The study listed 150 to 200 TCR beta chains as associated with cytomegalovirus. A further reported finding was that TCR beta sequences accurately predicted the HLA-A and HLA-B alleles for most subjects in the first cohort. Linkage disequilibrium might explain the correlated functional status among segregating V segments, but an unknown experimental factor could not be excluded. A later genetic analysis associated a missense DCLRE1C variant with V-gene and J-gene trimming of TCR beta chains, and an independent cohort replicated the association. Because counts were too low, roughly 16 rarely observed V segments, including chromosome 9 orphons, were left out of the earlier analysis of over 550 of the donors.

The sequenced sample consisted of PBMCs. The TCR sequence derives from a woman between 40 and 50 years old in good health and CMV-seropositive.

The bases read TGTGCCAGCACCCGGGACACACATAGCAATCAGCCCCAGCATTTT. Translated, it gives CASTRDTHSNQPQHF. This receptor chain uses TRBV4-2 and TRBJ1-5; the D gene is possibly TRBD1, with 6 bases matching. CDR1 and CDR2 are read off the germline V gene as LGHNA and YNFKEQ. Trimming takes 7 bases from V and 0 bases from J, and the germline ends sit 13 bases apart. Spanning cysteine to phenylalanine, the CDR3 consists of 15 amino acids. Of all the DNA, just the CDR3 is kept, 45 bases in frame from base 1.